This is a list of T cell receptor beta chains from one sample in a study of T cells expressing NK-cell markers. TCRdb reprocessed the 5' RACE reads and reports one entry per CDR3 protein, with no DNA. The sample data list around 550,000 distinct CDR3 sequences. The sequenced sample was blood T cells: a sorted CD56 or NKG2C T cell subset, CD4+ or CD8+ T cells, or bulk PBMC T cells (not recorded which). These receptor sequences come from a man between 18 and 35 years old in good health. Both conserved end residues are part of each CDR3. Each record gives: J gene, V gene, CDR3 protein.

>TRBJ2-2|TRBV30
CAWSKFTGRELFF
>TRBJ2-7|TRBV7-2
CASSLWVSSSYEQYF
>TRBJ1-1|TRBV29-1
CSVGDRVNTEAFF
>TRBJ1-2|TRBV6-5
CASGDRNYGYTF
>TRBJ2-7|TRBV27
CASSQPPYFYEQYF
>TRBJ1-1|TRBV28
CASRQRQGGMNTEAFF
>TRBJ2-1|TRBV7-9
CASSRGPTEQFF
>TRBJ1-2|TRBV4-3
CASSQDYGASGGYTF
>TRBJ2-3|TRBV20-1
CSASRREYEDTQYF
>TRBJ1-4|TRBV5-1
CASSLAGVATNEKLFF
>TRBJ2-2|TRBV4-1
CASSQEQRSTGELFF
>TRBJ2-6|TRBV15
CATSRPLGTDGANVLTF
>TRBJ2-2|TRBV12-3/TRBV12-4
CASSYAQSGRATGELFF
>TRBJ1-2|TRBV5-4
CASSPGPGVDGYTF
>TRBJ2-1|TRBV18
CASSPQGTGNYNEQFF
>TRBJ2-6|TRBV2
CAREAGYGANVLTF
>TRBJ2-1|TRBV6-2/TRBV6-3
CASSYRREVREQFF
>TRBJ2-5|TRBV7-9
CASSGQGAMGETQYF
>TRBJ2-5|TRBV7-8
CASSLAAVAGTQYF
>TRBJ2-3|TRBV20-1
CSARDPGSGKVADTQYF
>TRBJ2-3|TRBV29-1
CSVSDTSTDTQYF
>TRBJ1-1|TRBV20-1
CSASGQSSTEAFF